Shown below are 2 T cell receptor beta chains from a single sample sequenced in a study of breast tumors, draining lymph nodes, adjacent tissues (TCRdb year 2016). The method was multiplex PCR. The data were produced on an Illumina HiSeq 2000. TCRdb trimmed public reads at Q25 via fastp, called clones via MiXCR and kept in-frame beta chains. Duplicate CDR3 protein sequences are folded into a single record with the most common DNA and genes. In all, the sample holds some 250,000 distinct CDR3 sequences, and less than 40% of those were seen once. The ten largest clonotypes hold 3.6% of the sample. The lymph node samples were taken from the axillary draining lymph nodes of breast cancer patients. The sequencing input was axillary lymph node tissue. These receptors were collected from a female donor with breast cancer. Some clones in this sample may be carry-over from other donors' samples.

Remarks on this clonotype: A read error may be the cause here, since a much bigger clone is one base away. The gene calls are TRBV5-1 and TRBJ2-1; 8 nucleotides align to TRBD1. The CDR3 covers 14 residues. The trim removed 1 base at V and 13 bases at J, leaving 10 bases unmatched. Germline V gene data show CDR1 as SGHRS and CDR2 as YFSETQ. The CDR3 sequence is CASSLQGQVLNQFF. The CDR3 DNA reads TGCGCCAGCAGCTTGCAGGGACAGGTCCTGAATCAGTTCTTC.

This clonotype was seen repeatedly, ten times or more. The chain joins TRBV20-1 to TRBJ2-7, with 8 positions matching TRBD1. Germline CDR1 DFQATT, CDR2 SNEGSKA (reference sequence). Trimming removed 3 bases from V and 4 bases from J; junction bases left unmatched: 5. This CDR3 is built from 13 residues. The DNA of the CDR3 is TGCAGTGCTAGTTCAGGGGGCGTATACGAGCAGTACTTC. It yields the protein CSASSGGVYEQYF.